This T cell receptor beta chain was recovered during a study of blood T cell repertoires in COVID-19. Study in general: Donors in the United States, Italy and Spain gave samples during acute or convalescent COVID-19.

Researchers sorted participants into cohorts using their self-reported clinical history. The protocol was immunoSEQ multiplex PCR, while the TCRdb copy is restricted to in-frame clones and leaves out a portion. The sample contains 310,000 or so clones, around 86% of which appear only once. This clone has only a few counts. Trimming pared 6 bases from V and 1 base from J, leaving 9 bases between. CDR1 and CDR2 from the germline V gene are MNHEY and SVGAGI. The CDR3 spans 13 residues. Sequenced sample: PBMCs or T cells enriched from blood (not recorded which). This chain connects TRBV6-5 to TRBJ2-5, with D possibly matching TRBD1 (5 bases). This TCR derives from a young woman who had recovered from COVID-19. The CDR3 loop is CASRPTVQETQYF. Written as DNA, the CDR3 is TGTGCCAGCAGACCGACAGTCCAAGAGACCCAGTACTTC.